The present entry profiles one TCR beta chain with its context. Its antigen is unknown. The sample holds no much larger clone one base away, and base qualities are not on file. The library was made by the immunoSEQ multiplex PCR assay. RNA was extracted from all samples and reverse transcribed into cDNA, which served as template for TCR sequencing. First-strand cDNA was synthesized using SuperScript III with a 2:1 mix of oligo-dT and random hexamers. A synthetic immune receptor repertoire was used to gauge amplification bias, and whatever bias remained was removed computationally. Processing in the source paper ran as follows. Raw reads were preprocessed to remove errors, and CDR3 was defined according to IMGT conventions as the region from the conserved cysteine to phenylalanine. To get clonality, Shannon entropy was normalized by log2 of the number of productive unique TCRs and the result was subtracted from 1. Scalp TCRbeta sequences were cross-referenced with sorted blood CD4 and CD8 repertoires so that the CD4 or CD8 identity of scalp clones could be inferred. TCRdb holds this immuneACCESS table with in-frame rearrangements only. Some clones are missing; in checked studies, unresolved V genes explain under half, and the rest has no known cause. For V, J and clone size, that table is used; D and trimming come from the DNA. In all, the sample holds about 120,000 clones, and about 50% of those were seen once. Around 0.44% of the sample goes to the ten largest clones.

Trimming accounts for 6 bases at V and 3 bases at J, while the number of junction bases matched to no gene is 10. Sequences SGDLS (CDR1) and YYNGEE (CDR2) are obtained from the germline V gene. Inclusive of the bounding cysteine and phenylalanine, the CDR3 is 15 residues long. Of all the DNA, just the CDR3 is kept, 45 bases in frame from base 1. The data are from a study of CD8+ T cells in alopecia areata (dated by TCRdb to 2017 to 2018). About the study as a whole: The treated patients, all with moderate-to-severe alopecia areata, were enrolled in an open-label pilot trial of oral tofacitinib given at 5 to 10 mg twice daily. Patients received tofacitinib for 6 to 18 months and were then followed off drug for 6 months to check for delayed response and recurrence. In treated patients, disease severity was measured using the SALT score, which gives the percentage of scalp surface area affected. In both human patients and the C3H/HeJ mouse model, the study applied high-throughput TCRbeta sequencing to look at T cell clonal expansion in alopecia areata. On the human side, TCRbeta sequencing was run on scalp tissue and on sorted CD4+ and CD8+ peripheral blood T cells from healthy controls and from alopecia areata patients with either patchy or totalis/universalis disease. Biopsies were taken from tofacitinib-treated patients at baseline and again at 4 and 24 weeks into treatment, and several of those patients also had a later scalp biopsy. Scalp clonality was compared across normal scalp (n=4), patchy alopecia areata scalp (n=8), and alopecia totalis/universalis scalp (n=8). RNA was extracted with the PAXgene miRNA kit for fixed scalp, the miRNeasy kit for PBMCs, and the RNeasy kit for mouse skin. immunoSEQ multiplex PCR using 35 Vbeta forward primers and 13 Jbeta reverse primers was used to amplify TCRbeta CDR3 regions.

What the work shows at the level of the full study, not this receptor alone: Compared with mice, TCR sequences shared between patients were less clear, possibly partly because of HLA diversity across the patient population. Unlike mouse skin, where gammadelta T cells dominate, normal human skin contains resident alphabeta T cells that get sequenced too, which complicates analysis of the scalp TCR repertoire. Because the treated cohort was small and had just a single nonresponder, larger studies are needed to establish links between baseline CD8+ expansion and response. Scalp clonality and the number of expanded CD8+ clones among the top 100 scalp clones were significantly decreased by tofacitinib. Many expanded lesional clones persisted in scalp and blood during tofacitinib treatment, which may partly explain relapse after stopping treatment. Lesional scalp, especially in alopecia totalis/universalis, showed higher clonality and more expanded CD8+ clones than normal scalp, suggesting antigenic drive.

This specimen's time point label, per the study, means: four to five weeks on oral tofacitinib. Read against the paper, the sample's treatment or condition label means: oral pan-JAK inhibitor, 5-10 mg twice daily. From alopecia areata patients, peripheral blood was collected along with lesional scalp punch biopsies. PBMCs were isolated by density centrifugation and stained for CD3, CD4 and CD8, after which CD4+ and CD8+ T cells were sorted on a FACSAria. This sequence uses TRBV9 and TRBJ2-3, with 7 bases matching TRBD2. The sample consisted of CD4+ T cells sorted from blood, taken at week 4, from a patient treated with tofacitinib. The sequence was obtained from a human donor with alopecia areata. The DNA sequence follows: TGTGCCAGCACCTTGGGCGGGAGACGAACAGATACGCAGTATTTT. Translated, this is CASTLGGRRTDTQYF.